A single sample is the source of the 7 T cell receptor beta chains below, sequenced in a study of Graves' ophthalmopathy and Graves' hyperthyroidism. Amplified material comprised TCR beta CDR3 regions derived from RNA transcripts. HTBI primers were used in a first-round RT-PCR, which preceded a second-round multiplex PCR. TCRdb processed the multiplex PCR reads anew with MiXCR; each CDR3 protein has one entry. There are roughly 380,000 distinct CDR3 sequences in the sample; 15% to 19% occur only once, and around 7% lies in the top ten. Input material: peripheral blood. The receptor source for this set is a woman under 30 with stable Graves' hyperthyroidism.

This clonotype has ten or more counts. The rearrangement links TRBV5-1 to TRBJ1-1; D gene ambiguous. Germline-derived CDR1 and CDR2 are SGHRS and YFSETQ. Trimming stripped 2 bases from V and 1 base from J, with 9 bases between. The CDR3 consists of 14 residues. The DNA for the CDR3 is TGCGCCAGCAGCTTCGGACTTTCGAACACTGAAGCTTTCTTT. Translating gives CASSFGLSNTEAFF.

This chain links TRBV30 with TRBJ1-6; D remains unclear. Trimming pared 0 bases from V and 7 bases from J, leaving 13 bases between. The CDR3 runs 15 residues. CDR1 GTSNPN and CDR2 SVGIG come from the germline V gene (reference sequence). In DNA form, the CDR3 reads TGTGCCTGGAGTGTTCTCGCAGGCCCAAATTCACCCCTCCACTTT. Protein: CAWSVLAGPNSPLHF.

This clonotype was seen many times. The chain has TRBV19 and TRBJ1-2; no firm D call. The CDR3 is 14 residues long. The germline V and J ends were trimmed by 1 base and 2 bases, with 8 bases remaining between them. Germline CDR1 reads LNHDA; CDR2 reads SQIVND (reference sequence). CDR3 amino acids: CASSIGARNYGYTF. CDR3 in DNA: TGTGCCAGTAGTATAGGCGCCAGAAACTATGGCTACACCTTC.

This clonotype was seen ten or more times. The V gene is TRBV6-1, the J gene TRBJ1-1, with unresolved D. Germline V CDR1 and CDR2: MNHNS, SASEGT. This CDR3 spans 14 amino acids. V lost 1 base and J lost 3, with 9 bases in between. The CDR3 sequence is CASSEVWQDTEAFF. The CDR3, as DNA: TGTGCCAGCAGTGAAGTATGGCAGGACACTGAAGCTTTCTTT.

This clonotype was counted ten times or more. The rearrangement links TRBV6-1 to TRBJ1-6; 8 nucleotides align to TRBD1. The junction had 8 bases not matched to a gene; V was cut back by 6 bases and J by 7 bases. This CDR3 has 15 amino acids. The germline gives CDR1 MNHNS, CDR2 SASEGT. CDR3 amino acids: CASSPGQGRNSPLHF. The CDR3 nucleotides are TGTGCCAGCAGCCCAGGACAGGGAAGGAATTCACCCCTCCACTTT.

The rearrangement uses TRBV19 and TRBJ1-5, with 9 bases that match TRBD1. The V segment lost 3 bases and the J segment 0 bases; nucleotides outside the gene matches: 9. Germline values: CDR1 LNHDA, CDR2 SQIVND (reference sequence). The CDR3 has 18 amino acids. CDR3 DNA sequence: TGTGCCAGTAGTATGCCCCCGACAGGGGGATATAGCAATCAGCCCCAGCATTTT. Residues: CASSMPPTGGYSNQPQHF.

This clonotype was observed many times. The chain recombines TRBV6-2 or TRBV6-3 with TRBJ2-7; tentative D call: TRBD2 (6 bases). With 2 bases removed from V and 7 bases from J, the gap between germline ends came to 12 bases. The V gene's germline CDR1 is MNHEY and CDR2 SVGEGT. This CDR3 is 13 amino acids long. CDR3 coding DNA: TGTGCCAGCAGTTACGGGGGGTCGGGGGAGCAGTACTTC. Translated, it gives CASSYGGSGEQYF.